The clone carrying this T cell receptor (beta chain) was observed a single time. What it recognizes is unknown. The data stem from a study of OX40 agonist ivuxolimab in advanced cancers. Study summary: Of the patients, three showed partial responses, one with hepatocellular carcinoma and two with cutaneous melanoma. The study, taken as a whole, reports: Dose levels from 0.1 to 3.0 mg/kg saw CD4+ and CD8+ blood T cells expand clonally by week 6.

Profiling relied on immunoSEQ multiplex PCR, and the TCRdb table lists in-frame clones only, not all of them. The sample comprises about 32,000 clones, 75% to 95% of which are singletons, and less than 5% rests with the top ten. Germline V gives CDR1 MNHEY, CDR2 SVGAGI. After removal of 5 bases from V and 4 bases from J, the junction contained 5 bases not matched to a gene. The CDR3 sequence is 14 residues long. Sampled blood was obtained at baseline, cycle 4 day 1, and cycle 7 day 1. The sequences come from CD4+ or CD8+ T cells sorted from blood, collected in a trial of the OX40 agonist ivuxolimab. The chain combines TRBV6-5 with TRBJ2-7; 10 bases fit TRBD2. The origin of this receptor is an adult with an advanced solid tumor such as melanoma, head and neck, liver or kidney cancer. The CDR3, as DNA: TGTGCCAGCAGTGCAGCGGGAGGGTTATACGAGCAGTACTTC. Translation: CASSAAGGLYEQYF.